The next 11 T cell receptor beta chains were all read from a single sample in a study of T cell repertoires in cytomegalovirus infection. TCRdb reprocessed the reads via MiXCR and lists one record per CDR3 protein. Here the sample spans hundreds of thousands of distinct CDR3 sequences, 30% to 35% being singletons. Their antigens remain unidentified. The starting material was cultured PBMCs, obtained from culture after CMV antigen stimulation. The receptors stem from a human donor in good health (CMV status not recorded). Some clones in this sample may be carry-over from other donors' samples.

The gene calls are TRBV12-3 or TRBV12-4 and TRBJ1-2, with a tentative D call TRBD1 (5 bases). The CDR3 consists of 14 residues. Deletions cut 1 base from V and 3 bases from J, with 9 bases between. The CDR3 loop reads CASSLGPRDYGYTF. The CDR3 DNA follows: TGTGCCAGCAGTTTAGGTCCCAGGGACTATGGCTACACCTTC.

This rearrangement joins TRBV11-2 to TRBJ2-1; 13 nucleotides line up with TRBD2. This CDR3 contains 18 residues. Germline trimming cut 4 bases from V and 8 bases from J; bases unmatched to any gene: 14. Germline CDR1 SGHAT, CDR2 FQNNGV. The CDR3 here is CASSYGLAGDLPGDEQFF. The CDR3 bases are TGTGCCAGCAGCTATGGACTAGCGGGGGACCTCCCCGGGGATGAGCAGTTCTTC.

The chain has TRBV6-1 and TRBJ2-7; 7 bases agree with TRBD1. The germline V gene has CDR1 MNHNS and CDR2 SASEGT. CDR3 size: 14 residues. The trim removed 5 bases at V and 10 bases at J, leaving 14 bases unmatched. CDR3 loop: CASSTPGQLFAQYF. The CDR3 region has the DNA TGTGCCAGCAGTACCCCGGGACAGCTTTTCGCTCAGTACTTC.

In its sample, this clonotype was seen many times. V is TRBV7-2 and J is TRBJ2-3; possible D gene TRBD1, 7 bases. V was trimmed by 1 base and J by 5 bases, leaving 19 bases between them. This CDR3 is 17 amino acids long. Germline CDR1 SGHTA, CDR2 FQGNSA. CDR3 coding DNA: TGTGCCAGCAGCTTAGGTCGCGGGACAGCTTTTCGAGATACGCAGTATTTT. Translation: CASSLGRGTAFRDTQYF.

Turning to this clonotype: With a much larger clone just one base away, this may be a read error. The chain joins TRBV7-2 to TRBJ2-1; maybe TRBD2 (5 bases). Germline V gives CDR1 SGHTA, CDR2 FQGNSA. Between the trimmed V and J ends, which lost 2 bases and 5 bases, there was a span of 10 bases. The CDR3 extends over 14 amino acids. The CDR3 DNA is TGTGCCAGCAGCTTAATGAAGGGAGACAATGAGCAGTTCTTC. This codes for CASSLMKGDNEQFF. Full variable domain (rest looked up from reference TRBV7-2 and TRBJ2-1): GAGVSQSPSNKVTEKGKDVELRCDPISGHTALYWYRQSLGQGLEFLIYFQGNSAPDKSGLPSDRFSAERTGGSVSTLTIQRTQQEDSAVYLCASSLMKGDNEQFFGPGTRLTVL.

This clonotype turned up a few times. This chain joins TRBV7-2 and TRBJ2-7, with TRBD2 matching 15 bases. V lost 7 bases and J lost 3; bases outside the gene matches: 13. Germline values: CDR1 SGHTA, CDR2 FQGNSA. CDR3 length: 18 amino acids. Here the CDR3 DNA reads TGTGCCAGCACCACCCGAGGGACTAGCGGGAGGCCCAACTACGAGCAGTACTTC. It encodes CASTTRGTSGRPNYEQYF.

The rearrangement links TRBV7-9 to TRBJ2-1, with 13 bases identical to TRBD2. V was clipped by 2 bases and J by 5 bases; unmatched bases: 3. Per germline, CDR1 SEHNR and CDR2 FQNEAQ (reference sequence). The CDR3 runs 16 residues. The CDR3 loop reads CASSLTSGRANNEQFF. DNA for the CDR3: TGTGCCAGCAGCTTAACTAGCGGGAGGGCAAACAATGAGCAGTTCTTC.

V and J are TRBV12-3 or TRBV12-4 and TRBJ2-1; D is uncertain. V lost 3 bases and J 10 bases, leaving 10 bases between the germline ends. CDR3 length: 12 residues. CDR3 coding DNA: TGTGCCAGCAGTTTGGACCACTACGAGCAGTTCTTC. Protein: CASSLDHYEQFF.

This clonotype was counted only a few times. J is TRBJ2-7 and V is TRBV10-3; TRBD1 aligns across 10 bases. The J segment lost 1 base and the V segment lost 4 bases, leaving 4 bases of the junction unmatched. The CDR3 runs 15 residues. The germline V gene has CDR1 ENHRY and CDR2 SYGVKD. The CDR3 region has the DNA TGTGCCATCAGTGCAGCGGGACAGGGGTCCTACGAGCAGTACTTC. This codes for CAISAAGQGSYEQYF.

The gene calls are TRBV24-1 and TRBJ2-7; D perhaps matches TRBD1 (6 bases). V was pared by 9 bases and J by 0 bases, with 11 bases between. The germline V gene encodes CDR1 KGHDR and CDR2 SFDVKD. This CDR3 region has 13 residues. CDR3 nucleotide sequence: TGTGCCACCTCCAGGGGCGGCTCCTACGAGCAGTACTTC. This gives the protein CATSRGGSYEQYF.

For the CDR3, the DNA is TGTGCCAGCAGCACCCGGACTATTCAAGAGACCCAGTACTTC. Amino acids: CASSTRTIQETQYF. This chain links TRBV7-6 with TRBJ2-5, with a possible D match to TRBD2 (6 bases). The CDR3 totals 14 residues. Germline CDR1 is SGHVS and CDR2 is FNYEAQ. V was shortened by 5 bases and J by 2 bases, with 12 bases between the two germline ends.